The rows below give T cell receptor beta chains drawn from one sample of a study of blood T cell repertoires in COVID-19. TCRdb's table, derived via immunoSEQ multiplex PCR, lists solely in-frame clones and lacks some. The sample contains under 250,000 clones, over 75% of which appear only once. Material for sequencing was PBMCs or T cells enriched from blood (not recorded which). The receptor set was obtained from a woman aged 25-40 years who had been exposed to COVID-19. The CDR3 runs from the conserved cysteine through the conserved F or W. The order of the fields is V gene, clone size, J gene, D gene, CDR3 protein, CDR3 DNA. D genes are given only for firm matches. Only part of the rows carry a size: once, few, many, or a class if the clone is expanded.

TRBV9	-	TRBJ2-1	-	CASSVVVAAGSYNEQFF	TGTGCCAGCAGCGTAGTTGTGGCGGCGGGCTCCTACAATGAGCAGTTCTTC
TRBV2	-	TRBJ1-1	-	CASSDDRYTEAFF	TGTGCCAGCAGCGACGACAGATACACTGAAGCTTTCTTT
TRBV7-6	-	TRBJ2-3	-	CASSLVGGLNTQYF	TGTGCCAGCAGCTTAGTCGGCGGGTTGAATACGCAGTATTTT
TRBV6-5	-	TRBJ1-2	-	CASSHTKINYGYTF	TGTGCCAGCAGCCACACAAAAATTAACTATGGCTACACCTTC
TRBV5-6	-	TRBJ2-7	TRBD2	CASSFLAGASLGEQYF	TGTGCCAGCAGCTTCCTAGCGGGAGCGTCCCTCGGCGAGCAGTACTTC
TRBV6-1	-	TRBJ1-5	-	CASSEQGSNQPQHF	TGTGCCAGCAGTGAACAGGGGAGCAATCAGCCCCAGCATTTT
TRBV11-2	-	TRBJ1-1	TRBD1	CASSWGQGGRGTEAFF	TGTGCCAGCAGCTGGGGACAGGGGGGGCGTGGCACTGAAGCTTTCTTT
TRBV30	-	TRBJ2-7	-	CAWSVQRAYEQYF	TGTGCCTGGAGTGTACAGCGGGCCTACGAGCAGTACTTC
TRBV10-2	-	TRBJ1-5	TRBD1	CASKGTGVQPQHF	TGCGCCAGTAAGGGGACAGGGGTACAGCCCCAGCATTTT
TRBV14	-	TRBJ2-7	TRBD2	CASSQAPGRGEQYF	TGTGCCAGCAGCCAAGCTCCGGGGAGGGGAGAGCAGTACTTC
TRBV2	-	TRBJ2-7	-	CASSETDYYEQYF	TGTGCCAGCAGTGAAACAGATTACTACGAGCAGTACTTC
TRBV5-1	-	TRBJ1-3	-	CASSLGRDKSGNTIYF	TGCGCCAGCAGCTTGGGCCGGGACAAATCTGGAAACACCATATATTTT
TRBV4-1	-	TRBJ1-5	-	CASSQVDSPEEPQHF	TGCGCCAGCAGCCAAGTGGACAGCCCGGAGGAGCCCCAGCATTTT
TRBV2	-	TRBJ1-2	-	CASSEYGSYGYTF	TGTGCCAGCAGTGAATACGGGAGCTATGGCTACACCTTC
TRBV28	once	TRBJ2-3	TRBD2	CASRPPGAGGYNTDTQYF	TGTGCCAGCAGACCCCCCGGAGCGGGAGGGTATAACACAGATACGCAGTATTTT
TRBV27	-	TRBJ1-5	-	CASREQGSRNQPQHF	TGTGCCAGCAGAGAACAGGGTAGTCGAAATCAGCCCCAGCATTTT
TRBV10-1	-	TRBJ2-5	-	CASSRVAGSGETQYF	TGCGCCAGCAGCCGGGTTGCGGGCTCTGGGGAGACCCAGTACTTC
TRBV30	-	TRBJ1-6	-	CAWSVRQYNSPLHF	TGTGCCTGGAGTGTGAGGCAGTATAATTCACCCCTCCACTTT
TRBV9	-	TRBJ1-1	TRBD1	CASSRTGENTEAFF	TGTGCCAGCAGCCGGACAGGGGAGAACACTGAAGCTTTCTTT
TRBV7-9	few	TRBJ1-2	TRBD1	CASSYGQAYGYTF	TGTGCCAGCAGCTACGGACAGGCCTATGGCTACACCTTC
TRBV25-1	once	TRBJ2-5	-	CASMQGAPGLEQETQYF	TGTGCCAGCATGCAAGGGGCTCCGGGACTTGAACAAGAGACCCAGTACTTC
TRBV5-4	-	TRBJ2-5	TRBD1	CASSLGDRVVETQYF	TGTGCCAGCAGCTTGGGGGACAGGGTGGTAGAGACCCAGTACTTC
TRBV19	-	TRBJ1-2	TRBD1	CASIGTGVSNYGYTF	TGTGCCAGTATTGGGACAGGGGTTTCTAACTATGGCTACACCTTC
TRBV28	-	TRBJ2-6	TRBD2	CASSLKGLISGANVLTF	TGTGCCAGCAGTTTAAAGGGACTAATCTCTGGGGCCAACGTCCTGACTTTC
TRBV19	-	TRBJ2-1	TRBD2	CASTFLGGRAANEQFF	TGTGCCAGTACCTTCTTGGGCGGGAGGGCCGCGAATGAGCAGTTCTTC
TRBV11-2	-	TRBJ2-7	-	CASSPGSGPYEQYF	TGTGCCAGCAGCCCAGGGTCCGGCCCCTACGAGCAGTACTTC
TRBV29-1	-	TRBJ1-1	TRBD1	CSVEVGTGSEAFF	TGCAGCGTTGAAGTAGGGACAGGGAGTGAAGCTTTCTTT
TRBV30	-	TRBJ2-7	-	CAWTRRDLGEQYF	TGTGCCTGGACTAGGAGGGACCTAGGAGAGCAGTACTTC
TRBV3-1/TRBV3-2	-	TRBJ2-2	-	CASSQRSGELFF	TGTGCCAGCAGCCAGCGTAGCGGGGAGCTGTTTTTT
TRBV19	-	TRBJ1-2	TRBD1	CASSTSGTGGTGYTF	TGTGCCAGTAGTACCTCCGGGACAGGGGGTACGGGCTACACCTTC
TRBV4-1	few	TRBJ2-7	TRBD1	CASSQERPDRRHEQYF	TGCGCCAGCAGCCAAGAAAGGCCGGACAGGCGGCACGAGCAGTACTTC
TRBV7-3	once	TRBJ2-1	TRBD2	CASSLTLAGGPYNEQFF	TGTGCCAGCAGCTTAACGCTAGCGGGAGGGCCTTACAATGAGCAGTTCTTC
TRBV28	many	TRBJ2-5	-	CASSLPRGIQETQYF	TGTGCCAGCAGTTTACCCAGGGGAATACAAGAGACCCAGTACTTC
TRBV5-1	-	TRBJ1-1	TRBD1	CASSQGTAGTEAFF	TGCGCCAGCAGCCAGGGGACAGCCGGGACTGAAGCTTTCTTT
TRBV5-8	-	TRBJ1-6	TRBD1	CASSWTGTVDSPLHF	TGTGCCAGCAGCTGGACCGGGACAGTTGATTCACCCCTCCACTTT
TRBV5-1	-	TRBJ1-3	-	CASSLSFSGNTIYF	TGCGCCAGCAGCCTATCGTTCTCTGGAAACACCATATATTTT
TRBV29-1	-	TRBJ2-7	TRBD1	CSVKGAGSSYEQYF	TGCAGCGTCAAGGGGGCGGGTAGCTCCTACGAGCAGTACTTC